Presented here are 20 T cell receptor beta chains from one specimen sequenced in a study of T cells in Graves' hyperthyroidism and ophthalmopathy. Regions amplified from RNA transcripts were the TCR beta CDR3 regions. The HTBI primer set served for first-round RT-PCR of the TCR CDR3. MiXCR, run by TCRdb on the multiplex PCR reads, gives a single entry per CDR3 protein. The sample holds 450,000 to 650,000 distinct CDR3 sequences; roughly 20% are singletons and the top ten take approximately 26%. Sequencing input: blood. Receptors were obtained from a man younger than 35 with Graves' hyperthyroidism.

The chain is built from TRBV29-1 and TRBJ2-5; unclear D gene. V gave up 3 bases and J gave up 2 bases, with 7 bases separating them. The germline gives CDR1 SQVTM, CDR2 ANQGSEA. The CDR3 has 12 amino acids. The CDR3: CSVDQEQETQYF. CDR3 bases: TGCAGCGTTGACCAGGAGCAAGAGACCCAGTACTTC.

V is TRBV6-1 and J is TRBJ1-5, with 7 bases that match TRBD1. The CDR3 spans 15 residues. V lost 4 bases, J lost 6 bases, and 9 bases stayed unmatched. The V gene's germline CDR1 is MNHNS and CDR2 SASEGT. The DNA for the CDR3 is TGTGCCAGCAGTGGGGCCAGGGGGTCGGGTCAGCCCCAGCATTTT. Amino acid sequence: CASSGARGSGQPQHF.

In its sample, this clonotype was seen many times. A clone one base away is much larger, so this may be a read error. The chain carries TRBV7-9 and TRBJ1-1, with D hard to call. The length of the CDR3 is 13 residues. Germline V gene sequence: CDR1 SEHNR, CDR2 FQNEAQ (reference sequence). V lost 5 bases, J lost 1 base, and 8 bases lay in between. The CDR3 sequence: CASSQTRNTEAFF. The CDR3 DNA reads TGTGCCAGCAGCCAGACACGGAACACTGAAGCTTTCTTT.

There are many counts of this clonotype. DNA for the CDR3: TGTGCCAGCAGCGCAATGGGACAGACATCCTACGAGCAGTACTTC. Translation: CASSAMGQTSYEQYF. The genes are TRBV28 and TRBJ2-7, with 7 bases fitting TRBD1. Per germline, CDR1 MDHEN and CDR2 SYDVKM. The CDR3 runs 15 residues. The trim removed 6 bases at V and 1 base at J, leaving 9 bases unmatched.

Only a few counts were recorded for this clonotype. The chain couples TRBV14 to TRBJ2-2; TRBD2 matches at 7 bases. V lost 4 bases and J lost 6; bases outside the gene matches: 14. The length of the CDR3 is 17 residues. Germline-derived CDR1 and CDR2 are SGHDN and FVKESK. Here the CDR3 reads CASSRRGGPEGSGELFF. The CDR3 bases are TGTGCCAGCAGCCGAAGGGGAGGGCCCGAGGGGTCCGGGGAGCTGTTTTTT.

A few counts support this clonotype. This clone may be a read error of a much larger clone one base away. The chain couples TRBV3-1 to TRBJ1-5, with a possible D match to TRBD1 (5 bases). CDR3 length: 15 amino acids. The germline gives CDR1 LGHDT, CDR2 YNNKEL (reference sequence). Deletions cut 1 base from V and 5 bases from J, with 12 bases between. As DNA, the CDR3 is TGTGCCAGCAGCCAAGGGTGGGGGTGCGATCAGCCCCAGCATTTT. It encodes CASSQGWGCDQPQHF. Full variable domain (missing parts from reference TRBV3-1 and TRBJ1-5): DTAVSQTPKYLVTQMGNDKSIKCEQNLGHDTMYWYKQDSKKFLKIMFSYNNKELIINETVPNRFSPKSPDKAHLNLHINSLELGDSAVYFCASSQGWGCDQPQHFGDGTRLSIL.

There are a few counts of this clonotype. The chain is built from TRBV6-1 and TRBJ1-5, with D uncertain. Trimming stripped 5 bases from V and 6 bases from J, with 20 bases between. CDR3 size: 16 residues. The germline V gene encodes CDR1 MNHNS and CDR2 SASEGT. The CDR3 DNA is TGTGCCAGCAGTCCATGGACCTCTTCTGCGGGTCAGCCCCAGCATTTT. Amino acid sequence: CASSPWTSSAGQPQHF.

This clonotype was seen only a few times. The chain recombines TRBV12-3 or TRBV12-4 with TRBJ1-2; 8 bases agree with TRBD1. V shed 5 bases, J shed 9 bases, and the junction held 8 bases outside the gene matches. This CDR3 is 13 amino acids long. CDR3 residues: CASSTTGEWSYTF. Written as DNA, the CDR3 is TGTGCCAGCAGTACGACAGGGGAATGGAGCTACACCTTC.

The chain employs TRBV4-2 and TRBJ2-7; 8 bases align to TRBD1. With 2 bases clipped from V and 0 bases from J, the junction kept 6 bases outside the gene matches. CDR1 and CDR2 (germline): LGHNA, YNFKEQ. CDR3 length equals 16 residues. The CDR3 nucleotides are TGTGCCAGCAGCCAACTAGACGGGACAGGCTCCTACGAGCAGTACTTC. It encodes CASSQLDGTGSYEQYF.

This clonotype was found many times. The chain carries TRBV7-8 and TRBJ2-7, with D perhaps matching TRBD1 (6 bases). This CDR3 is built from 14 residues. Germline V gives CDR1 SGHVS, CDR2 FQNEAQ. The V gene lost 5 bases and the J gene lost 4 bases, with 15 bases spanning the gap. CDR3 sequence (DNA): TGTGCCAGCAGCCCTTGGACAGTGAATTACGAGCAGTACTTC. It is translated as CASSPWTVNYEQYF.

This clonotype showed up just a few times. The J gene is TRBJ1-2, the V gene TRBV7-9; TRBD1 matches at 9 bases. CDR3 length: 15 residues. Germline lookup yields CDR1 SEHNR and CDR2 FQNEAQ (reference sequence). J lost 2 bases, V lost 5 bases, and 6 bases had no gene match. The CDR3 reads CASSAQGQGNYGYTF. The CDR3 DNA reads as TGTGCCAGCAGCGCACAAGGACAGGGGAACTATGGCTACACCTTC.

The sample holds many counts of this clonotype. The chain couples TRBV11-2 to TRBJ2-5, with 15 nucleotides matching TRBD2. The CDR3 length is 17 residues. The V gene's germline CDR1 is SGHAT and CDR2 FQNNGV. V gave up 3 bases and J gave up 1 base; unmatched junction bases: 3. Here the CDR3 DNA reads TGTGCCAGCAGCTTCGGGACTAGCGGGGGGACCCAAGAGACCCAGTACTTC. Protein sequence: CASSFGTSGGTQETQYF.

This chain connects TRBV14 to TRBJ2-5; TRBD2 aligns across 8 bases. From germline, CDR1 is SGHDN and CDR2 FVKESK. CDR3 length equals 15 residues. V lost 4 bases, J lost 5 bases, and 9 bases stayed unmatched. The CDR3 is CASSPHAGRAETQYF. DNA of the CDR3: TGTGCCAGCAGCCCCCATGCCGGGAGGGCTGAGACCCAGTACTTC.

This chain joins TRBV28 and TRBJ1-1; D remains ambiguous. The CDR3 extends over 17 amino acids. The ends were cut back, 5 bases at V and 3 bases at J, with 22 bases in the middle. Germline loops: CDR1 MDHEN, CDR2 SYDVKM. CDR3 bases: TGTGCCAGCAGTCCTCTTGGGGAGAGCAGATCCGACACTGAAGCTTTCTTT. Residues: CASSPLGESRSDTEAFF.

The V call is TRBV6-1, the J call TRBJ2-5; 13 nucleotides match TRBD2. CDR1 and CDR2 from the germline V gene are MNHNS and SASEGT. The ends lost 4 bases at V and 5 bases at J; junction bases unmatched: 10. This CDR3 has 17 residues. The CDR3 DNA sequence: TGTGCCAGCAGTGCAAAACTAGCGGGAGGGCCTGCGGAGACCCAGTACTTC. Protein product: CASSAKLAGGPAETQYF.

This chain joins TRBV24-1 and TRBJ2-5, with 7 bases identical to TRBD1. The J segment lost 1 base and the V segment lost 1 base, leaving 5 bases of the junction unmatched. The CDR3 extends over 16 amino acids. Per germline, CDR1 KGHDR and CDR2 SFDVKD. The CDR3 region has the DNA TGTGCCACCAGTGATTTCCCGACAGGGCGCCAAGAGACCCAGTACTTC. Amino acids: CATSDFPTGRQETQYF.

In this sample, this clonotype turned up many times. CDR3 region: CASSISPGAGAFF. For the CDR3, the DNA is TGTGCCAGTAGTATTTCCCCAGGGGCAGGAGCTTTCTTT. The rearrangement uses TRBV19 and TRBJ1-1; possibly TRBD1 for D (6 bases). CDR3 size: 13 residues. Germline CDR1 LNHDA, CDR2 SQIVND (reference sequence). Trimming pared 3 bases from V and 10 bases from J, leaving 15 bases between.

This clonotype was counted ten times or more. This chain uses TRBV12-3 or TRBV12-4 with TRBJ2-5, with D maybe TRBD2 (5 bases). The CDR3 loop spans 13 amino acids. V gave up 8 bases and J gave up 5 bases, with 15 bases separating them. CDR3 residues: CASLESGTETQYF. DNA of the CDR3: TGTGCCAGCCTTGAGAGCGGTACGGAGACCCAGTACTTC.

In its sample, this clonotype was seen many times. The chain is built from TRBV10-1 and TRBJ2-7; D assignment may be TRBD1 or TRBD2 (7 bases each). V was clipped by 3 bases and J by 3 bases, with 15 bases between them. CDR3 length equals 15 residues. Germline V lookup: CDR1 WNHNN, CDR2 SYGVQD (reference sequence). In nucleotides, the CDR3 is TGCGCCAGCAGTGATTCCAGGGGGGGCATCTACGAGCAGTACTTC. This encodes CASSDSRGGIYEQYF.

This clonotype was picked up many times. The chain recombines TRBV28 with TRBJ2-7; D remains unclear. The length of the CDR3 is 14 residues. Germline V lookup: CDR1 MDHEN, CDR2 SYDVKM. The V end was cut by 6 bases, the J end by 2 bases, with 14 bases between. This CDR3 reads CASSSSVGAYEQYF. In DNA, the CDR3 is TGTGCCAGCAGCAGCTCCGTGGGCGCCTACGAGCAGTACTTC.